This T cell receptor beta chain was identified in a study of cytomegalovirus exposure and HLA in healthy donors. Study outcomes and limitations: Analyses of presence/absence relied on an assumption of roughly uniform sequencing depth across donors.

The PCR employed 60 Vbeta primers together with 13 Jbeta primers. The assay was immunoSEQ multiplex PCR, and TCRdb's table has in-frame clones only and misses some. This table has some 150,000 clones, about 82% appearing once. Germline V gives CDR1 MRHNA, CDR2 SNTAGT. Losses at the gene ends were 5 bases for V and 1 base for J; bases not matched to a gene: 4. The CDR3 loop spans 15 amino acids. The count of this clone is one. Its antigen is undetermined. This TCR derives from a woman aged 25-40 years in good health and CMV-seropositive. Material: PBMCs. The chain carries TRBV6-4 and TRBJ2-2; 7 bases fit TRBD1. Here the CDR3 DNA reads TGTGCCAGCAGTCGACAGGGCCGGAACACCGGGGAGCTGTTTTTT. It encodes CASSRQGRNTGELFF.